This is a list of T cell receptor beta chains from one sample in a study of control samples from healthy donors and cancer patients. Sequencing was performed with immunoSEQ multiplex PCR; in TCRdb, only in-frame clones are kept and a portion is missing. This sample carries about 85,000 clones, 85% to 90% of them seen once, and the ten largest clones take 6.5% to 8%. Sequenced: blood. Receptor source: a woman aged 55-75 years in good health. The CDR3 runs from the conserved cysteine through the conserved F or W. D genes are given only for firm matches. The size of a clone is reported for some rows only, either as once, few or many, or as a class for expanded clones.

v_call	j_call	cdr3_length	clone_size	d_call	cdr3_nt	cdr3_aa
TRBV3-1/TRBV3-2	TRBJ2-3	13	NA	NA	TGTGCCAGCAGCCTCGGGACCACAGATACGCAGTATTTT	CASSLGTTDTQYF
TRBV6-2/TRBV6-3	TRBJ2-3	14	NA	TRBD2	TGTGCCAGCAGTAGCGGGGGGGCCACAGATACGCAGTATTTT	CASSSGGATDTQYF
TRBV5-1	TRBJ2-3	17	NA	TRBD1	TGCGCCAGCAGCTCAAATTCCGGGACAGGGAGATCAAATACGCAGTATTTT	CASSSNSGTGRSNTQYF
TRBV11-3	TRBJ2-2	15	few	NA	TGTGCCAGCAGAACGGGGGACGACAACACCGGGGAGCTGTTTTTT	CASRTGDDNTGELFF
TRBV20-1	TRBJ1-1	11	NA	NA	TGCAGTGTCAAAATCCCCCCTGAAGCTTTCTTT	CSVKIPPEAFF
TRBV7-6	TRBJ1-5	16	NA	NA	TGTGCCAGCAGCCCCGCGCCCGGGCAGGGCAATCAGCCCCAGCATTTT	CASSPAPGQGNQPQHF
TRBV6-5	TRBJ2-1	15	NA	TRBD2	TGTGCCAGCAGAGGCGGGTTAGCGGGGTGGGTTGAGCAGTTCTTC	CASRGGLAGWVEQFF
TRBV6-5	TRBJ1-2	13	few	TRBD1	TGTGCCAGCAGTTACGAGGGGGCCTATGGCTACACCTTC	CASSYEGAYGYTF
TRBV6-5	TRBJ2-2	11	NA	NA	TGTGCCAGCAGACACGCCGGGGAGCTGTTTTTT	CASRHAGELFF
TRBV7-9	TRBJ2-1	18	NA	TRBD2	TGTGCCAGCAGCTTAGCAGTTGCTAGCGGGGGGTTGTATAATGAGCAGTTCTTC	CASSLAVASGGLYNEQFF
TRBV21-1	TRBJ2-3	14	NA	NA	TGTGCCAGCAGCAAAGATGAAGGAGCAGATACGCAGTATTTT	CASSKDEGADTQYF
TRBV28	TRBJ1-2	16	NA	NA	TGTGCCAGCAGTTCTGAAGGGCGCCTCGTGAAGGGTGGCTACACCTTC	CASSSEGRLVKGGYTF
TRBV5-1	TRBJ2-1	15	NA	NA	TGCGCCAGCAGCTTGGAGCCCTCACCCTACAATGAGCAGTTCTTC	CASSLEPSPYNEQFF
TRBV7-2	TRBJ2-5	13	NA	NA	TGTGCCAGCAGCTCCCGTCCTGGGGAGACCCAGTACTTC	CASSSRPGETQYF
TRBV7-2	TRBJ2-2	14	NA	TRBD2	TGTGCCAGCAGACCGGGAGGGACCACCGGGGAGCTGTTTTTT	CASRPGGTTGELFF
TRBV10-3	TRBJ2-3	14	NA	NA	TGTGCCATCAGGCGGGACGGGAGCACAGATACGCAGTATTTT	CAIRRDGSTDTQYF
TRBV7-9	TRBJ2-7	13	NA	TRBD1	TGTGCCAGCAGCGACAGGGGGGTTTACGAGCAGTACTTC	CASSDRGVYEQYF
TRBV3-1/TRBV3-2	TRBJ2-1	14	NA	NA	TGTGCCAGCAGCAGCCCGCCCTCCTACAATGAGCAGTTCTTC	CASSSPPSYNEQFF
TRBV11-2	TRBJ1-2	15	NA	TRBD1	TGTGCCAGCAGCCCGCTGAGGGGGCGCGGCTATGGCTACACCTTC	CASSPLRGRGYGYTF
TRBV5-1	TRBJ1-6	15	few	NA	TGCGCCAGCAGGCCCGGGACGGTGCTTAATTCACCCCTCCACTTT	CASRPGTVLNSPLHF
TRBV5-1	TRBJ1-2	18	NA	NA	TGCGCCAGCAGCCCCTCCTCGATACTGCAGGCACAGTCCTATGGCTACACCTTC	CASSPSSILQAQSYGYTF
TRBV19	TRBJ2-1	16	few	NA	TGTGCCAGTAGTACTCACATCTCGAGCTCCTACAATGAGCAGTTCTTC	CASSTHISSSYNEQFF
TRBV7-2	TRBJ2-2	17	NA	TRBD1	TGTGCCAGCAGCTTTAGAGGTGGGACAGGGGCCACCGGGGAGCTGTTTTTT	CASSFRGGTGATGELFF
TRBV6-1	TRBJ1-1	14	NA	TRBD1	TGTGCCAGCACCGAACAGGGGGCTACGACTGAAGCTTTCTTT	CASTEQGATTEAFF
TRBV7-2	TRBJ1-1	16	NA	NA	TGTGCCAGCAGCCAACCGCGGACAGCTGGGGGGACTGAAGCTTTCTTT	CASSQPRTAGGTEAFF
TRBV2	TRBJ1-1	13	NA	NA	TGTGCCAGCAGTCAACTCCTGGCCACTGAAGCTTTCTTT	CASSQLLATEAFF
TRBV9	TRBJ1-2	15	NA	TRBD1	TGTGCCAGCAGCGTAGGAGGTGGACAGGGCTATGGCTACACCTTC	CASSVGGGQGYGYTF
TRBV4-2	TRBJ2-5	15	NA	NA	TGTGCCAGCAGCCAAGATGTGGGCCTGCAAGAGACCCAGTACTTC	CASSQDVGLQETQYF
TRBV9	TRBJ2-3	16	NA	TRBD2	TGTGCCAGCAGCACCCGGACTAGCGGAGGGGTGGATACGCAGTATTTT	CASSTRTSGGVDTQYF
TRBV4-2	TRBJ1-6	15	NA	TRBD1	TGTGCCAGCAGACGACCGGGACAGTTAGATTCACCCCTCCACTTT	CASRRPGQLDSPLHF
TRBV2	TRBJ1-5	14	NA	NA	TGTGCCAGCAGAGCAGCTAACAGGGACCAGCCCCAGCATTTT	CASRAANRDQPQHF
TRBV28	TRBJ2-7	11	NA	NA	TGTGCCAGCAGGTCTACCTACGAGCAGTACTTC	CASRSTYEQYF
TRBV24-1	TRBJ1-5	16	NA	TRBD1	TGTGCCAGCTTGGGGGACAGGGCCCCAATGGATCAGCCCCAGCATTTT	CASLGDRAPMDQPQHF
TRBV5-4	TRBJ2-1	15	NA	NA	TGTGCCAGCAGCTTGGCTTTATGGCCCTCAATGGGGCAGTTCTTC	CASSLALWPSMGQFF
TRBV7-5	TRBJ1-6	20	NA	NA	TGTGCCAGAAGCTCCCCTCGGAGACAGGGCTTTCGCTCCTATAATTCACCCCTCCACTTT	CARSSPRRQGFRSYNSPLHF
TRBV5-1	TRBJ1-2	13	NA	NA	TGCGCCAGCAGCTTGGCCGGCTACTATGGCTACACCTTC	CASSLAGYYGYTF
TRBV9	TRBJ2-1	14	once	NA	TGTGCCAGCAGCCAACCGACAGAGAACAATGAGCAGTTCTTC	CASSQPTENNEQFF
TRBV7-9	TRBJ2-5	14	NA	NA	TGTGCCAGCAGCTACAGGGTTGATTTAGAGACCCAGTACTTC	CASSYRVDLETQYF
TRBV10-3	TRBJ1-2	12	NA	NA	TGTGCCATCAGTGAGTCTGGTAATGGCTACACCTTC	CAISESGNGYTF
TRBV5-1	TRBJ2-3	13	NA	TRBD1	TGCGCCAGCAGCTTGGCCAGGGGGGATACGCAGTATTTT	CASSLARGDTQYF
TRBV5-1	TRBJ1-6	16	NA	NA	TGCGCCAGCAGCTTGGGACCTCAGGGGAACAATTCACCCCTCCACTTT	CASSLGPQGNNSPLHF
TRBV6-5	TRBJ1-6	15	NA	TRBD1	TGTGCCAGCAGTTACTCAAACAGGGGGCTGACACCCCTCCACTTT	CASSYSNRGLTPLHF
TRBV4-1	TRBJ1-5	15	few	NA	TGCGCCAGCAGCCAAGTAGGGCGGGCAAATCAGCCCCAGCATTTT	CASSQVGRANQPQHF
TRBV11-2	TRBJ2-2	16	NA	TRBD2	TGTGCCAGCAGCTTGAGGCGGGGGGACTCTACCGGGGAGCTGTTTTTT	CASSLRRGDSTGELFF
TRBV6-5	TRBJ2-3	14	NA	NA	TGTGCCAGCTCTTGGGAGGCCGGCCCCGATACGCAGTATTTT	CASSWEAGPDTQYF
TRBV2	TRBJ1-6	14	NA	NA	TGTGCCAGCTCTCCCGGGTCGGCCAATTCACCCCTCCACTTT	CASSPGSANSPLHF
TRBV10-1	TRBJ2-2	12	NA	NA	TGCGCCAGCAGTAGCGGCACCGGGGAGCTGTTTTTT	CASSSGTGELFF
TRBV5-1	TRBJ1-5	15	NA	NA	TGCGCCAGCAGCTTGGAGGGGGGTGGCAATCAGCCCCAGCATTTT	CASSLEGGGNQPQHF
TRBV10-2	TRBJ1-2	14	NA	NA	TGCGCCAGCAGTGAGTCGAGTCAGAGCTATGGCTACACCTTC	CASSESSQSYGYTF
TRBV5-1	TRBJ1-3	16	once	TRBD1	TGCGCCAGCAGCCAGGACAGGTCGAGCTCTGGAAACACCATATATTTT	CASSQDRSSSGNTIYF
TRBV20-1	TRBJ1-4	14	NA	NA	TGCAGTGCTAGTACAGGGTCGTGGAATGAAAAACTGTTTTTT	CSASTGSWNEKLFF
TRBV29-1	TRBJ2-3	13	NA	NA	TGCAGCGTTCGCCGACCGAACACAGATACGCAGTATTTT	CSVRRPNTDTQYF
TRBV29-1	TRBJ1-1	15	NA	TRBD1	TGCAGCGGTCGGACAGGGGATGGGGTGAACACTGAAGCTTTCTTT	CSGRTGDGVNTEAFF
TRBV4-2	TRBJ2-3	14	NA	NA	TGTGCCAGCAGCCAAGATTCGAAAGCAGATACGCAGTATTTT	CASSQDSKADTQYF
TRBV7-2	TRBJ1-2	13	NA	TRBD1	TGTGCCAGCAGCAGACAGGGGGAAAGCGGCTACACCTTC	CASSRQGESGYTF